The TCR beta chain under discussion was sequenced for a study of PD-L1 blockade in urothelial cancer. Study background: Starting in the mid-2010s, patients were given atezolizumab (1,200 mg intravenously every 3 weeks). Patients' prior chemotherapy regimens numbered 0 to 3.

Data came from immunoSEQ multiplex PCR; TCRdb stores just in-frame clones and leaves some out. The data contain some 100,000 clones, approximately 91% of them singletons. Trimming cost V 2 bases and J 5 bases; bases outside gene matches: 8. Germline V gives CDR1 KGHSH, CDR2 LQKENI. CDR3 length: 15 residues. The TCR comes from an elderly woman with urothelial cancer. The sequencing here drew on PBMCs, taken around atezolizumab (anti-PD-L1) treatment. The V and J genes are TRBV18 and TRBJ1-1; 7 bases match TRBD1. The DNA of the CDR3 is TGTGCCAGCTCACCAAGACAGGGCCACCGTACTGAAGCTTTCTTT. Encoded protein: CASSPRQGHRTEAFF.